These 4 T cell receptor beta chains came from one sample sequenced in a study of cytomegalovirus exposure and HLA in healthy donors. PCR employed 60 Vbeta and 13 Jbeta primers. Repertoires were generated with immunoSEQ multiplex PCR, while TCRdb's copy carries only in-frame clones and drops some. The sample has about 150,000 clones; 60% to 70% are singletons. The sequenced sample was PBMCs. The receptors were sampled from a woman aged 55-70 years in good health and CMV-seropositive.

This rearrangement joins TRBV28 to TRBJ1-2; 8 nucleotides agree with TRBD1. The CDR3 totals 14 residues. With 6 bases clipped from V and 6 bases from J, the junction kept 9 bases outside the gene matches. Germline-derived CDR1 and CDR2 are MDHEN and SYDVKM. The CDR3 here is CASRSVTGADGYTF. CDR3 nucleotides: TGTGCCAGCAGAAGCGTGACAGGGGCCGATGGCTACACCTTC.

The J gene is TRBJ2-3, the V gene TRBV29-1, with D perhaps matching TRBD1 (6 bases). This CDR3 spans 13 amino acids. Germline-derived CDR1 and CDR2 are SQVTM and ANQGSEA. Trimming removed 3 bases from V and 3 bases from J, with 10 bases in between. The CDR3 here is CSVEGAGTDTQYF. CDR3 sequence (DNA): TGCAGCGTTGAGGGGGCAGGAACAGATACGCAGTATTTT.

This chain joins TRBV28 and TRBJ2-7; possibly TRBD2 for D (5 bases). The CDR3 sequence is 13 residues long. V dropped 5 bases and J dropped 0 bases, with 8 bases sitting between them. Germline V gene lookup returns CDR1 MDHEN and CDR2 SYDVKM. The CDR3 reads CASSRGSSYEQYF. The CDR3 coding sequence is TGTGCCAGCAGTCGGGGTTCCTCCTACGAGCAGTACTTC.

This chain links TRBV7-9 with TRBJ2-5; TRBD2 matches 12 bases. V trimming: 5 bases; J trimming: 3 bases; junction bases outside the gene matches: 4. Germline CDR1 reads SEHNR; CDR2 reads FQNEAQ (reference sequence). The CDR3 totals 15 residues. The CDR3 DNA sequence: TGTGCCAGCAGCCCCCGACTAGCGGGAGAAGAGACCCAGTACTTC. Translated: CASSPRLAGEETQYF.